This TCR beta chain emerged from a study of blood T cell repertoires in COVID-19. Study context: PBMCs, B-cell-depleted T cells, or T cells were the source of the cDNA or gDNA that made up the material.

V gave up 5 bases and J gave up 2 bases, with 10 bases separating them. CDR3 length: 14 residues. Germline CDR1 reads SGHTA; CDR2 reads FQGNSA. Only in-frame clones appear in the TCRdb table, and some are missing; sequencing was by immunoSEQ multiplex PCR. The data show 90,000 or so clones, about four fifths seen once. The receptor was derived from a human donor in a cohort sampled during active COVID-19. Sequencing was carried out using peripheral blood. V is TRBV7-2 and J is TRBJ2-1; possible D gene TRBD1, 5 bases. The CDR3, as DNA: TGTGCCAGCAGCGACAGTGAAACCTACAATGAGCAGTTCTTC. Its translation is CASSDSETYNEQFF.